These 11 T cell receptor beta chains originate from one sample sequenced in a study of regulatory T cells after allogeneic stem cell transplantation. RNA was reverse transcribed by SMARTer RACE, then the TCR beta CDR3 region was amplified. TCRdb analysed the 5' RACE reads with MiXCR anew, one entry per CDR3 protein. The specimen's table records some 84 distinct CDR3 sequences. The specimen comprised sorted CD4+ T cells from blood (whether regulatory or conventional is not recorded), sampled 30 days after allogeneic stem cell transplant. The receptor set was obtained from a human patient who had an allogeneic stem cell transplant, so the T cells may come from the graft donor.

This clonotype qualifies as large. A much larger clone differs from this one at a single base, so this may be a read error. The genes are TRBV4-3 and TRBJ2-1, with 9 bases that match TRBD2. Per germline, CDR1 LGHNA and CDR2 YSLEER. CDR3 length: 15 amino acids. The CDR3 DNA reads as TGCGCCAGCAGCCAAGAAGTAGCGGGAGTAAATGAGCAGCTCTTC. It is translated as CASSQEVAGVNEQLF.

In its sample, this clonotype ranks as large (0.1 to 1%). The V gene is TRBV6-2 or TRBV6-3, the J gene TRBJ1-2; 9 nucleotides match TRBD1. This CDR3 region has 15 residues. Germline CDR1 reads MNHEY; CDR2 reads SVGEGT. The CDR3 loop is CVSSRSRDRAHGYTF. In DNA form, the CDR3 reads TGTGTCAGTTCTCGGTCCCGGGACAGGGCACATGGCTACACCTTC.

The V and J genes are TRBV28 and TRBJ2-7; a weak D match, TRBD2 (6 bases). The germline CDR1 and CDR2 sequences are MDHEN and SYDVKM. Trimming removed 11 bases from V and 0 bases from J, with 35 bases in between. This CDR3 region has 20 residues. The DNA for the CDR3 is TGTGCCGGTAGTTTGGTGGGCTACACTAGCTCCTGGAGTCGCTCCTACGAGCAGTACTTC. Its protein is CAGSLVGYTSSWSRSYEQYF.

As regards this clonotype: One base separates it from a far larger clone, so it is likely a read error. The genes are TRBV21-1 and TRBJ2-7; TRBD1 reflects the table's D call only, with no check against the DNA. TRBV21-1 represents a pseudogene. This CDR3 region has 14 residues. DNA of the CDR3: TGTGCCAGCAGCCAGGGACAGCGGAGAGACGCGCAGTACTTC. Protein product: CASSQGQRRDAQYF.

This clonotype was seen a few times. The J gene is TRBJ2-7, the V gene TRBV6-5; no clear D. Between the trimmed V and J ends, which lost 4 bases and 6 bases, there was a span of 19 bases. The CDR3 is 15 amino acids. Germline CDR1 MNHEY, CDR2 SVGAGI. DNA for the CDR3: TGTGCCAGCAGTTCGTCATTCAACCTTTTGGGCGAGCAGTACTTC. This translates into CASSSSFNLLGEQYF.

The rearrangement uses TRBV5-1 and TRBJ1-1; D uncertain. Germline CDR1 is SGHRS and CDR2 is YFSETQ. V shed 0 bases and J shed 1 base, with 4 bases lying between them. The CDR3 loop spans 13 amino acids. The CDR3 sequence: CASSLGGNTEAFF. The CDR3 bases are TGCGCCAGCAGCTTGGGCGGGAACACTGAAGCTTTCTTT.

This clonotype is large (0.1 to 1%) in the sample. The J gene is TRBJ2-7, the V gene TRBV28, with D possibly TRBD2 on 6 matching bases. Looked up from germline, CDR1 is MDHEN and CDR2 is SYDVKM. Trimming pared 3 bases from V and 0 bases from J, leaving 27 bases between. This CDR3 spans 20 amino acids. The CDR3 DNA sequence: TGTGCCAGCAGTTTGGTGGGCTACACTAGCTCCTGGAGTCGCTCCTACGAGCAGTACTTC. Protein: CASSLVGYTSSWSRSYEQYF.

As concerns this clonotype: The junction differs from germline at one of its ends, possibly a read error. The genes are TRBV4-3 and TRBJ1-2; tentative D call: TRBD1 (6 bases). The CDR3 runs 15 residues. Looked up from germline, CDR1 is LGHNA and CDR2 is YSLEER. In nucleotides, the CDR3 is TGCGCCAGCGGCCAAGACCCAGGACAGCCCTATGGCTACACCTTC. The encoded protein is CASGQDPGQPYGYTF.

Worth noting for this clonotype: A read error is possible here, since a much larger clone lies one base away. The chain is built from TRBV28 and TRBJ1-3, with D possibly matching TRBD1 (5 bases). Germline CDR1 MDHEN, CDR2 SYDVKM. There are 13 residues in the CDR3. In DNA form, the CDR3 reads TGTGCCAGTCACACCGGGGGTAGAAACTCCATATATTTT. It translates to CASHTGGRNSIYF.

This chain connects TRBV6-5 to TRBJ1-5; no reliable D call. The CDR3 extends over 15 amino acids. Trimming shortened V by 6 bases and J by 1 base, and 13 bases separated the two germline ends. In germline, CDR1 is MNHEY, CDR2 SVGAGI. CDR3 sequence reads: CASRNVGRSNQPQHF. The DNA for the CDR3 is TGTGCCAGCAGGAACGTAGGACGGAGCAATCAGCCCCAGCATTTT.

In the case of this clonotype: Being one base from a much bigger clone, this may be a read error. The rearrangement links TRBV6-5 to TRBJ2-4; perhaps TRBD1 as D (6 bases). The CDR3 spans 15 residues. Germline-derived CDR1 and CDR2 are MNHEY and SVGAGI. This CDR3 is CASSPPGVAKNIQCF. The CDR3 coding sequence is TGTGCCAGCAGCCCCCCAGGGGTAGCCAAAAACATTCAGTGCTTC.